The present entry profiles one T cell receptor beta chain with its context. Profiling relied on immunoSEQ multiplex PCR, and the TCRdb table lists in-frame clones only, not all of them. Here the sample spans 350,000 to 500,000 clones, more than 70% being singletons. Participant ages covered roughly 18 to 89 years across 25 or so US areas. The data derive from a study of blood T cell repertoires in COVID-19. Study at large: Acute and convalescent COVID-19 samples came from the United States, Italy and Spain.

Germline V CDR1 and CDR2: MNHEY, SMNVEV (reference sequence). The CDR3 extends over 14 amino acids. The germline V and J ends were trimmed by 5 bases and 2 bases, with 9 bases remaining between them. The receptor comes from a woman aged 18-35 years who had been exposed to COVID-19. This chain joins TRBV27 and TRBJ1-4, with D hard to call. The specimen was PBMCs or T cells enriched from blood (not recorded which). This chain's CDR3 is CASSPRGTNEKLFF. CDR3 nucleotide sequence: TGTGCCAGCAGTCCCCGAGGTACTAATGAAAAACTGTTTTTT. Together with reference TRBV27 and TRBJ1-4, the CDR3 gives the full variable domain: EAQVTQNPRYLITVTGKKLTVTCSQNMNHEYMSWYRQDPGLGLRQIYYSMNVEVTDKGDVPEGYKVSRKEKRNFPLILESPSPNQTSLYFCASSPRGTNEKLFFGSGTQLSVL.